Here is one T cell receptor (beta chain) with its context. Some clones are missing from TCRdb's copy, which holds only in-frame ones; the method was immunoSEQ multiplex PCR. The table shows 250,000 to 350,000 clones, with roughly 90% occurring only once. This sample was taken from a study of blood T cell repertoires in COVID-19. V trimming: 6 bases; J trimming: 12 bases; junction bases outside the gene matches: 12. Germline CDR1 and CDR2: LNHDA and SQIVND (reference sequence). The CDR3 totals 15 residues. This sequence was found in a woman aged 25 to 45 with COVID-19, enrolled during active disease. V gene TRBV19 combines with J gene TRBJ2-1; 12 nucleotides match TRBD2. The specimen was peripheral blood. The CDR3 nucleotides are TGTGCCAGTAGAACGGGGCTAGCGGGAGGGGTCAGGCAGTTCTTC. It is translated as CASRTGLAGGVRQFF.